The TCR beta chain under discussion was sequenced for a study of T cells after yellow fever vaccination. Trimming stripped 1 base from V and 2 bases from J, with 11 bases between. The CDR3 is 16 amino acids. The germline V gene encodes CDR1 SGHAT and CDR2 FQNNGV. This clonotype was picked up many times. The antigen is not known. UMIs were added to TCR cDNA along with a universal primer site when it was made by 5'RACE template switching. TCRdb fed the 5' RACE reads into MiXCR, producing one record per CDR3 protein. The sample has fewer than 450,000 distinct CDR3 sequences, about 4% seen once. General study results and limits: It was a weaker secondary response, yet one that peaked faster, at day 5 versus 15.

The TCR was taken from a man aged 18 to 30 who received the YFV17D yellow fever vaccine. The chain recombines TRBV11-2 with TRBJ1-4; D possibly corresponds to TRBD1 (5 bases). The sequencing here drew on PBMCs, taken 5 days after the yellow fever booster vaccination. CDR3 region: CASSLVRGTTNEKLFF. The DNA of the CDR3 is TGTGCCAGCAGCTTAGTAAGGGGAACGACTAATGAAAAACTGTTTTTT. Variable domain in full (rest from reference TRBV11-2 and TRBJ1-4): EAGVAQSPRYKIIEKRQSVAFWCNPISGHATLYWYQQILGQGPKLLIQFQNNGVVDDSQLPKDRFSAERLKGVDSTLKIQPAKLEDSAVYLCASSLVRGTTNEKLFFGSGTQLSVL.